The clone carrying this TCR beta chain has only a few counts. Its antigen is still unknown. At the end of 9 to 11 days of culture, CD4+ T cells were isolated. Subjects were given two BNT162b2 or mRNA-1273 vaccine doses. Half the medium was replaced with IL-2 medium on days 3 and 7. Produced via immunoSEQ multiplex PCR; TCRdb's table is partial and in-frame only. The table includes some 60,000 clones, about 78% detected once. The data were taken from a study of vaccination effects on CD4 cells after COVID-19. Trimming pared 9 bases from V and 9 bases from J, leaving 21 bases between. The CDR3 is 15 amino acids. From germline, CDR1 is SNHLY and CDR2 FYNNEI. Whole-study results and caveats: Whether induced by infection or by vaccine, clones showed marked clonal contraction late after vaccination. Only 1 of 255 vaccine-induced clones from healthy vaccinees cross-reacted with common cold coronaviruses.

This receptor was identified in a human donor who received a COVID-19 vaccine. The rearrangement links TRBV2 to TRBJ1-6; D remains ambiguous. The material sequenced was CD4+ T cells from PBMCs cultured without peptide, taken after COVID-19 vaccination. The CDR3 region is CASKAGGGLISPLHF. Here the CDR3 DNA reads TGTGCCAGTAAGGCAGGAGGAGGGTTAATTTCACCCCTCCACTTT.